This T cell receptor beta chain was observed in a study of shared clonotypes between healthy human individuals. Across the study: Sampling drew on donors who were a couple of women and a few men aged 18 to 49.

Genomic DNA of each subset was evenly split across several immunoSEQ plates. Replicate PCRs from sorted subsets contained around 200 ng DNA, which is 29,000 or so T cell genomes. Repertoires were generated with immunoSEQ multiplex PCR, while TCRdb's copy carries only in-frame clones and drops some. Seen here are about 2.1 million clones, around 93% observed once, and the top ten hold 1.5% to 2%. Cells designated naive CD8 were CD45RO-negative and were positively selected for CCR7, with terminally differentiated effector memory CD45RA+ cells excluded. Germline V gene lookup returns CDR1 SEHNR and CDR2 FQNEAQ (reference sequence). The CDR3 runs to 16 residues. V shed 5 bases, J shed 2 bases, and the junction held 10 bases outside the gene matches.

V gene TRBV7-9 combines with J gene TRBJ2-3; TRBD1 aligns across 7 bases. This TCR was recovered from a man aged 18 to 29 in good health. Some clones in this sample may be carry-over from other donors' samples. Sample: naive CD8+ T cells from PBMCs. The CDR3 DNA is TGTGCCAGCAGCCCAGCAGGGGGAGACCACACAGATACGCAGTATTTT. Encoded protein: CASSPAGGDHTDTQYF.